One sample yielded the 21 T cell receptor beta chains listed below, sequenced in a study of T cells in Graves' hyperthyroidism and ophthalmopathy. Amplified regions were TCR beta CDR3 sequences from RNA transcripts. In the first-round RT-PCR of the TCR CDR3, the HTBI primer set was used. Each CDR3 protein is one row after TCRdb ran MiXCR on the multiplex PCR reads. The sample lists hundreds of thousands of distinct CDR3 sequences; roughly 14% were seen once. Source material: blood. These receptors were taken from a woman aged 40 to 50 with Graves' ophthalmopathy.

This clonotype came up many times. The rearrangement uses TRBV7-2 and TRBJ2-5; weak D call: TRBD1 (5 bases). Germline loops: CDR1 SGHTA, CDR2 FQGNSA. Trimming cost V 1 base and J 2 bases, with 14 bases left between them. The CDR3 runs to 16 residues. The CDR3 protein is CASSLGPGSGQETQYF. CDR3 DNA sequence: TGTGCCAGCAGCTTAGGTCCAGGGTCCGGTCAAGAGACCCAGTACTTC.

This clonotype was seen repeatedly, ten times or more. This chain connects TRBV28 to TRBJ2-7; D gene uncertain. Germline V CDR1 and CDR2: MDHEN, SYDVKM. V dropped 3 bases and J dropped 7 bases, with 7 bases sitting between them. The length of the CDR3 is 11 residues. CDR3 nucleotide sequence: TGTGCCAGCAGTTTCTCACAAGAGCAGTACTTC. Translation: CASSFSQEQYF.

This clonotype was counted between two and nine times. This chain links TRBV19 with TRBJ1-1; 8 bases are a match to TRBD1. This CDR3 has 16 residues. CDR1 LNHDA and CDR2 SQIVND come from the germline V gene (reference sequence). J gave up 3 bases and V 5 bases, and 11 bases lay outside the gene matches. In DNA form, the CDR3 reads TGTGCCAGTAGTTATGCCGCGACAGGGGAGGACACTGAAGCTTTCTTT. Protein sequence: CASSYAATGEDTEAFF.

This clonotype was picked up many times. The genes are TRBV6-5 and TRBJ2-7; no firm D call. V lost 2 bases and J lost 0, with 5 bases in between. CDR1 is MNHEY, CDR2 SVGAGI, per germline. The CDR3 totals 13 residues. The CDR3 reads CASSYRLSYEQYF. DNA for the CDR3: TGTGCCAGCAGTTACCGGCTCTCCTACGAGCAGTACTTC.

In this sample, this clonotype turned up many times. J is TRBJ2-7 and V is TRBV30, with D unclear. V lost 3 bases and J lost 0, with 6 bases in between. This CDR3 has 12 residues. The germline gives CDR1 GTSNPN, CDR2 SVGIG (reference sequence). The CDR3 protein is CAWSRSSYEQYF. In DNA form, the CDR3 reads TGTGCCTGGAGCCGGAGCTCCTACGAGCAGTACTTC.

This clonotype was seen a handful of times. V gene TRBV25-1 combines with J gene TRBJ1-6; D unresolved. This CDR3 contains 14 residues. Trimming pared 3 bases from V and 8 bases from J, leaving 11 bases between. Germline CDR1 and CDR2: MGHDK and SYGVNS. For the CDR3, the DNA is TGTGCCAGCAGTGATATCCAGGTGGATTCACCCCTCCACTTT. This sequence encodes CASSDIQVDSPLHF.

This clonotype appeared many times. The chain employs TRBV25-1 and TRBJ2-1; TRBD2 aligns across 9 bases. The CDR3 contains 15 residues. Germline lookup yields CDR1 MGHDK and CDR2 SYGVNS. The V gene end was trimmed by 11 bases and the J gene end by 8 bases; junction bases not matched to a gene: 16. The chain's CDR3 is CASAFSGRINYEQFF. Here the CDR3 DNA reads TGTGCCTCAGCTTTTAGCGGGAGAATTAACTATGAGCAGTTCTTC.

V gene TRBV9 combines with J gene TRBJ2-2; D is possibly TRBD1 (5 bases). This CDR3 is built from 16 residues. Germline V gene sequence: CDR1 SGDLS, CDR2 YYNGEE. V was cut by 3 bases and J by 1 base, with 13 bases left in between. The CDR3: CASSAAEGENTGELFF. The CDR3, as DNA: TGTGCCAGCAGCGCCGCCGAAGGGGAGAACACCGGGGAGCTGTTTTTT.

This clonotype was observed at least ten times. V is TRBV6-1 and J is TRBJ1-1; D remains ambiguous. The germline gives CDR1 MNHNS, CDR2 SASEGT. Trimming removed 4 bases at V and 0 bases at J, with 6 bases between. The CDR3 has 13 residues. This chain's CDR3 is CASSGTMNTEAFF. The CDR3 coding sequence is TGTGCCAGCAGTGGGACGATGAACACTGAAGCTTTCTTT.

The sample holds a few counts of this clonotype. This chain links TRBV11-2 with TRBJ2-7; D perhaps matches TRBD2 (5 bases). CDR1 SGHAT and CDR2 FQNNGV come from the germline V gene. Trimming removed 4 bases at V and 7 bases at J, with 20 bases between. This CDR3 region has 15 residues. For the CDR3, the DNA is TGTGCCAGCAGCTCCGCAGCGGTTATCCTTGGGGAGCAGTACTTC. This gives the protein CASSSAAVILGEQYF.

This clonotype was seen at least ten times. This chain joins TRBV20-1 and TRBJ1-2; D is possibly TRBD1 (6 bases). The CDR3 loop spans 15 amino acids. The V and J ends lost 3 bases and 2 bases respectively, with 16 bases between them. Looked up from germline, CDR1 is DFQATT and CDR2 is SNEGSKA (reference sequence). The CDR3 region is CSASGGRTGNYGYTF. The CDR3 DNA reads as TGCAGTGCTAGCGGGGGCCGGACGGGGAACTATGGCTACACCTTC.

The J gene is TRBJ2-7, the V gene TRBV28; D gene unclear. Trimming cost V 3 bases and J 0 bases, with 15 bases left between them. Germline V gene sequence: CDR1 MDHEN, CDR2 SYDVKM. The CDR3 is made up of 16 amino acids. CDR3 DNA sequence: TGTGCCAGCAGTTTTATTTCAGGAATTCCCTCCTACGAGCAGTACTTC. It codes for CASSFISGIPSYEQYF.

The table lists this clonotype with a few counts. The J gene is TRBJ2-1, the V gene TRBV11-1; TRBD1 matches 7 bases. V lost 3 bases to trimming and J lost 4 bases; unmatched junction nucleotides: 15. Germline V gives CDR1 SGHAT, CDR2 FQDESV (reference sequence). The CDR3 has 18 residues. CDR3 protein: CASSFGKGGSGIYNEQFF. CDR3 DNA: TGTGCCAGCAGCTTTGGTAAAGGGGGCTCGGGTATTTACAATGAGCAGTTCTTC. Supplemented by reference TRBV11-1 and TRBJ2-1, the full variable domain reads EAEVAQSPRYKITEKSQAVAFWCDPISGHATLYWYRQILGQGPELLVQFQDESVVDDSQLPKDRFSAERLKGVDSTLKIQPAELGDSAMYLCASSFGKGGSGIYNEQFFGPGTRLTVL.

V usage is TRBV6-1 and J usage is TRBJ2-5; D uncertain. This CDR3 region has 14 residues. Trimming cost V 1 base and J 5 bases, with 11 bases left between them. The germline gives CDR1 MNHNS, CDR2 SASEGT. The CDR3 is CASSEGSGVETQYF. The CDR3 nucleotides are TGTGCCAGCAGTGAAGGATCTGGGGTTGAGACCCAGTACTTC.

This clonotype was observed many times. The chain employs TRBV6-5 and TRBJ2-7, with TRBD1 matching over 7 bases. This CDR3 region has 15 residues. Germline V gene data show CDR1 as MNHEY and CDR2 as SVGAGI. V shed 0 bases and J 2 bases; nucleotides not matched to a gene: 4. The CDR3 spells CASSYSSGTAYEQYF. The CDR3 DNA reads as TGTGCCAGCAGTTACTCCTCCGGGACAGCCTACGAGCAGTACTTC.

This clonotype came up many times. V is TRBV27 and J is TRBJ2-5; D gene unclear. Per germline, CDR1 MNHEY and CDR2 SMNVEV (reference sequence). CDR3 length: 14 amino acids. Between the trimmed V and J ends, which lost 5 bases and 5 bases, there was a span of 15 bases. CDR3 DNA: TGTGCCAGCAGTGCCTGGTTTAAGAGGGAGACCCAGTACTTC. Translation: CASSAWFKRETQYF.

In its sample, this clonotype was seen many times. This chain uses TRBV15 with TRBJ1-1; possibly TRBD1 for D (5 bases). CDR3 length: 14 residues. Germline V gives CDR1 LNHNV, CDR2 YYDKDF (reference sequence). V gave up 0 bases and J gave up 11 bases, with 16 bases separating them. CDR3 bases: TGTGCCACCAGCAGAGATTGGGGGGAGGAGGAGGCTTTCTTT. Translated, it gives CATSRDWGEEEAFF.

A few counts support this clonotype. The chain couples TRBV15 to TRBJ2-2; 8 nucleotides line up with TRBD2. Trimming removed 3 bases from V and 3 bases from J; junction bases left unmatched: 6. CDR3 length: 16 amino acids. The germline gives CDR1 LNHNV, CDR2 YYDKDF (reference sequence). The CDR3 loop is CATSRAGGEHTGELFF. In DNA form, the CDR3 reads TGTGCCACCAGCAGGGCGGGAGGAGAACACACCGGGGAGCTGTTTTTT. Drawing the rest from reference TRBV15 and TRBJ2-2, the complete variable domain is DAMVIQNPRYQVTQFGKPVTLSCSQTLNHNVMYWYQQKSSQAPKLLFHYYDKDFNNEADTPDNFQSRRPNTSFCFLDIRSPGLGDTAMYLCATSRAGGEHTGELFFGEGSRLTVL.

With regard to this clonotype: An end of the junction does not agree with germline; a read error may underlie this. The chain recombines TRBV20-1 with TRBJ2-7; D gene uncertain. This CDR3 comprises 11 residues. The V gene's germline CDR1 is DFQATT and CDR2 SNEGSKA (reference sequence). Here the CDR3 DNA reads TGCAGTGCTAGAGAGTCCTCCGAGCAGTACTTC. It codes for CSARESSEQYF.

This clonotype has just one count. V usage is TRBV30 and J usage is TRBJ2-1; 12 nucleotides align to TRBD2. This CDR3 region has 15 residues. V was clipped by 3 bases and J by 10 bases; unmatched bases: 10. From germline, CDR1 is GTSNPN and CDR2 SVGIG (reference sequence). The chain's CDR3 is CAWSLDLAGGGEQFF. The CDR3 DNA follows: TGTGCCTGGAGCCTGGACCTAGCGGGAGGGGGGGAGCAGTTCTTC.

The table lists this clonotype with many counts. The chain carries TRBV6-1 and TRBJ2-7, with D perhaps matching TRBD2 (6 bases). CDR3 length: 16 amino acids. CDR1 and CDR2 from the germline V gene are MNHNS and SASEGT. Between the trimmed V and J ends, which lost 0 bases and 0 bases, there was a span of 12 bases. CDR3 bases: TGTGCCAGCAGTGAAGCGGAGGGTGCTAGCTCCTACGAGCAGTACTTC. This encodes CASSEAEGASSYEQYF.